A single sample is the source of the 24 T cell receptor beta chains below, sequenced in a study of T cell changes during pregnancy in multiple sclerosis. The assay was immunoSEQ multiplex PCR, and TCRdb's table has in-frame clones only and misses some. This table holds roughly 50,000 clones, roughly 92% found once. Sequenced here: CD4+ T cells from peripheral blood mononuclear cells, sampled after pregnancy. The receptors shown here come from a female donor with multiple sclerosis, enrolled in a pregnancy study.

This chain joins TRBV5-1 and TRBJ2-1; D is possibly TRBD2 (7 bases). This CDR3 spans 14 amino acids. The ends were cut back, 2 bases at V and 6 bases at J, with 12 bases in the middle. The germline V gene encodes CDR1 SGHRS and CDR2 YFSETQ. The CDR3 DNA is TGCGCCAGCAGCTTCGGAAGGGGGGGCAATGAGCAGTTCTTC. Translation gives CASSFGRGGNEQFF.

The chain joins TRBV11-2 to TRBJ2-7; tentative D call: TRBD1 (5 bases). V was clipped by 1 base and J by 3 bases, with 10 bases between them. The V gene's germline CDR1 is SGHAT and CDR2 FQNNGV. The CDR3 totals 14 residues. CDR3 nucleotide sequence: TGTGCCAGCAGCTTAGCCGCCAGGGACTACGAGCAGTACTTC. It translates to CASSLAARDYEQYF.

This clone was observed a single time. V and J are TRBV5-1 and TRBJ2-3; the match to TRBD1 covers 7 bases. The CDR3 is 14 amino acids. The germline V gene encodes CDR1 SGHRS and CDR2 YFSETQ. V was clipped by 4 bases and J by 2 bases; unmatched bases: 4. CDR3 in DNA: TGCGCCAGCAGCCGGGACAGCAACACAGATACGCAGTATTTT. It translates to CASSRDSNTDTQYF.

The V call is TRBV5-1, the J call TRBJ2-1, with TRBD2 identical over 13 bases. CDR1 is SGHRS and CDR2 is YFSETQ in the germline V gene. The junction had 10 bases not matched to a gene; V was cut back by 0 bases and J by 10 bases. CDR3 length: 17 amino acids. The CDR3 nucleotides read TGCGCCAGCAGCTTGGCCTCTGGACTAGCGGGAGTTGGGGAGCAGTTCTTC. This codes for CASSLASGLAGVGEQFF.

The gene calls are TRBV5-1 and TRBJ2-1; no reliable D call. The CDR3 is 15 residues long. V gave up 4 bases and J gave up 6 bases, with 17 bases separating them. From germline, CDR1 is SGHRS and CDR2 YFSETQ. The CDR3 is CASSPGFGPTNEQFF. CDR3 DNA: TGCGCCAGCAGCCCAGGCTTCGGTCCCACCAATGAGCAGTTCTTC.

The rearrangement uses TRBV7-2 and TRBJ1-3; the D gene is possibly TRBD1 (6 bases). In germline, CDR1 is SGHTA, CDR2 FQGNSA. V was clipped by 3 bases and J by 7 bases, with 16 bases between them. The CDR3 length is 15 residues. The CDR3 DNA follows: TGTGCCAGCAGCTTCCGGGCGGGGGCTCTGAACACCATATATTTT. This gives the protein CASSFRAGALNTIYF.

The gene calls are TRBV18 and TRBJ2-5; no clear D. CDR1 is KGHSH and CDR2 is LQKENI in the germline V gene. CDR3 size: 12 residues. V was clipped by 3 bases and J by 5 bases, with 7 bases between them. The DNA of the CDR3 is TGTGCCAGCTCACCGGAGTGGGAGACCCAGTACTTC. It yields the protein CASSPEWETQYF.

This sequence joins TRBV2 and TRBJ1-1, with 8 bases that match TRBD1. Germline CDR1 is SNHLY and CDR2 is FYNNEI. With V trimmed by 7 bases and J by 1 base, 2 bases remained unmatched. The CDR3 covers 13 residues. This CDR3 reads CASMTGANTEAFF. CDR3 coding DNA: TGTGCCAGCATGACAGGGGCGAACACTGAAGCTTTCTTT.

This chain joins TRBV11-2 and TRBJ2-4, with 7 bases aligning to TRBD2. The CDR3 has 19 residues. Trimming took 1 base from V and 6 from J; bases not matched to a gene: 18. Germline V CDR1 and CDR2: SGHAT, FQNNGV. The CDR3 spells CASSLVGFSGGEGRNIQYF. The CDR3 DNA is TGTGCCAGCAGCTTAGTGGGGTTCAGTGGGGGGGAGGGGAGAAACATTCAGTACTTC.

The CDR3 loop reads CASSVGSTGFYGYTF. The CDR3 bases are TGTGCCAGCAGCGTGGGGTCGACAGGCTTCTATGGCTACACCTTC. The chain joins TRBV9 to TRBJ1-2, with D possibly matching TRBD1 (6 bases). The CDR3 extends over 15 amino acids. Germline-derived CDR1 and CDR2 are SGDLS and YYNGEE. The V and J ends lost 2 bases and 4 bases respectively, with 15 bases between them.

The rearrangement uses TRBV6-1 and TRBJ2-2; 10 bases are a match to TRBD2. Germline V gives CDR1 MNHNS, CDR2 SASEGT. This CDR3 has 12 amino acids. V lost 8 bases and J lost 8; bases outside the gene matches: 2. CDR3 sequence: CASALAGGELFF. The CDR3 DNA reads as TGTGCCAGCGCACTAGCGGGAGGGGAGCTGTTTTTT.

This sequence joins TRBV5-1 and TRBJ2-6; D is perhaps TRBD1 (6 bases). Trimming shortened V by 2 bases and J by 4 bases, and 13 bases separated the two germline ends. Germline CDR1 reads SGHRS; CDR2 reads YFSETQ. CDR3 length: 16 residues. CDR3 loop: CASSLTGSPGANVLTF. In nucleotides, the CDR3 is TGCGCCAGCAGCTTAACAGGGAGTCCCGGGGCCAACGTCCTGACTTTC.

The table lists this clone with a few counts. The rearrangement uses TRBV5-1 and TRBJ2-7, with D hard to call. From germline, CDR1 is SGHRS and CDR2 YFSETQ. Between the trimmed V and J ends, which lost 0 bases and 5 bases, there was a span of 12 bases. This CDR3 has 14 residues. The CDR3 spells CASSLDGRQDEQYF. For the CDR3, the DNA is TGCGCCAGCAGCTTGGATGGCCGGCAGGACGAGCAGTACTTC.

This clone is a singleton in its sample. V is TRBV5-1 and J is TRBJ2-4, with D possibly being TRBD2 (7 bases). The CDR3 is 19 residues long. V was cut by 2 bases and J by 3 bases, with 24 bases left in between. Looked up from germline, CDR1 is SGHRS and CDR2 is YFSETQ. The CDR3 DNA reads TGCGCCAGCAGCTTACCCCTGGGGGGGGGCGCTTTTGGCAAAAACATTCAGTACTTC. It is translated as CASSLPLGGGAFGKNIQYF.

J is TRBJ2-5 and V is TRBV10-3, with 10 bases lining up with TRBD1. V was clipped by 9 bases and J by 5 bases; unmatched bases: 9. The CDR3 is 14 amino acids. Looked up from germline, CDR1 is ENHRY and CDR2 is SYGVKD. CDR3: CAITPGQGFETQYF. The CDR3 bases are TGTGCCATAACTCCGGGACAGGGGTTCGAGACCCAGTACTTC.

The rearrangement joins TRBV11-1 to TRBJ2-7; no reliable D call. There are 17 residues in the CDR3. Germline V gene lookup returns CDR1 SGHAT and CDR2 FQDESV (reference sequence). The V end was cut by 1 base, the J end by 0 bases, with 16 bases between. The CDR3 DNA sequence: TGTGCCAGCAGCTTAGGATCGTACAGAAATTTCTCCTACGAGCAGTACTTC. Its translation: CASSLGSYRNFSYEQYF. The whole variable domain, remainder taken from reference TRBV11-1 and TRBJ2-7, is EAEVAQSPRYKITEKSQAVAFWCDPISGHATLYWYRQILGQGPELLVQFQDESVVDDSQLPKDRFSAERLKGVDSTLKIQPAELGDSAMYLCASSLGSYRNFSYEQYFGPGTRLTVT.

The genes are TRBV6-5 and TRBJ1-1; 9 bases agree with TRBD1. Losses at the gene ends were 5 bases for V and 11 bases for J; bases not matched to a gene: 12. The CDR3 has 14 residues. The germline V gene encodes CDR1 MNHEY and CDR2 SVGAGI. Here the CDR3 DNA reads TGTGCCAGCAGTGCGGACAGGGGAATCGGTGAGGCTTTCTTT. Translation gives CASSADRGIGEAFF.

The chain links TRBV5-1 to TRBJ2-3, with TRBD1 identical over 10 bases. Looked up from germline, CDR1 is SGHRS and CDR2 is YFSETQ. The CDR3 is 15 amino acids. The trim removed 4 bases at V and 3 bases at J, leaving 5 bases unmatched. The DNA of the CDR3 is TGCGCCAGCAGCCAGGGACAGGGGAGAACAGATACGCAGTATTTT. Amino acids: CASSQGQGRTDTQYF.

The chain carries TRBV10-3 and TRBJ2-7, with 7 bases matching TRBD1. Trimming removed 4 bases from V and 2 bases from J; junction bases left unmatched: 5. The germline V gene has CDR1 ENHRY and CDR2 SYGVKD. This CDR3 has 14 amino acids. The CDR3 DNA reads as TGTGCCATCAGTGGAACGGGGACAGCCTACGAGCAGTACTTC. This gives the protein CAISGTGTAYEQYF.

This clone was detected only once. The rearrangement joins TRBV5-4 to TRBJ2-4; D remains ambiguous. Germline V gene data show CDR1 as SGHNT and CDR2 as YYREEE (reference sequence). This CDR3 region has 16 residues. Trimming took 0 bases from V and 0 from J, leaving 10 bases between them. The CDR3 protein is CASSLGNIIAKNIQYF. The CDR3 bases are TGTGCCAGCAGCTTGGGTAACATTATAGCCAAAAACATTCAGTACTTC.

The chain has TRBV2 and TRBJ1-1, with a tentative D call TRBD1 (6 bases). Deletions cut 3 bases from V and 1 base from J, with 6 bases between. The length of the CDR3 is 13 residues. CDR1 is SNHLY and CDR2 is FYNNEI in the germline V gene. The CDR3 DNA reads TGTGCCAGCAGTGAGGACAGGAACACTGAAGCTTTCTTT. Protein product: CASSEDRNTEAFF.

The J gene is TRBJ1-3, the V gene TRBV28; 7 bases are shared with TRBD1. The CDR3 length is 14 residues. Trimming cost V 5 bases and J 2 bases; bases outside gene matches: 3. The germline V gene has CDR1 MDHEN and CDR2 SYDVKM. CDR3 sequence reads: CASSARGTGNTIYF. For the CDR3, the DNA is TGTGCCAGCAGTGCCAGGGGGACTGGAAACACCATATATTTT.

Regarding this clone: The sample contains more than one DNA sequence encoding this CDR3. The chain recombines TRBV5-1 with TRBJ2-3; D unresolved. Trimming stripped 0 bases from V and 0 bases from J, with 5 bases between. Germline CDR1 is SGHRS and CDR2 is YFSETQ. There are 14 residues in the CDR3. CDR3 sequence (DNA): TGCGCCAGCAGCTTGGGTACTAGCACAGATACGCAGTATTTT. It codes for CASSLGTSTDTQYF.

The chain carries TRBV4-2 and TRBJ2-3; a possible D gene is TRBD1 (6 bases). Germline values: CDR1 LGHNA, CDR2 YNFKEQ. V lost 1 base and J lost 2, with 10 bases in between. The CDR3 spans 15 residues. The CDR3 loop is CASSQGQGYTDTQYF. CDR3 in DNA: TGTGCCAGCAGCCAAGGGCAGGGGTACACAGATACGCAGTATTTT.